The 12 T cell receptor beta chains below come from one sample, sequenced in a study of shared clonotypes between healthy human individuals. Sequencing was performed with immunoSEQ multiplex PCR; in TCRdb, only in-frame clones are kept and a portion is missing. The sample includes 1.4 million to 1.5 million clones, around 95% seen only once; the top ten take more than 0.9%. The source material was naive CD4+ T cells sorted from blood. Subset indicated: CD45RA+ positively selected. These receptor sequences come from a young man in good health.

The V gene is TRBV18, the J gene TRBJ2-1, with 11 bases matching TRBD2. This CDR3 is 19 amino acids long. The junction had 9 bases not matched to a gene; V was cut back by 2 bases and J by 0 bases. Germline values: CDR1 KGHSH, CDR2 LQKENI. The CDR3 nucleotides are TGTGCCAGCTCACCAGGAGCTAGCGGGAGGCCGAGCTCCTACAATGAGCAGTTCTTC. The encoded protein is CASSPGASGRPSSYNEQFF.

This clone was observed once. The chain is built from TRBV4-2 and TRBJ1-1; D not certain. This CDR3 has 15 amino acids. V lost 1 base to trimming and J lost 3 bases, with 12 bases between them. Germline-derived CDR1 and CDR2 are LGHNA and YNFKEQ. CDR3 sequence reads: CASSQGRGLDTEAFF. CDR3 in DNA: TGTGCCAGCAGCCAAGGCCGGGGTTTGGACACTGAAGCTTTCTTT.

The V gene is TRBV14, the J gene TRBJ2-5; 7 bases map to TRBD1. In germline, CDR1 is SGHDN, CDR2 FVKESK. V lost 3 bases and J lost 5; bases outside the gene matches: 12. This CDR3 comprises 16 residues. The CDR3 bases are TGTGCCAGCAGCCAGGGTTTGGGACAGCCCCCGGAGACCCAGTACTTC. It specifies CASSQGLGQPPETQYF. Looking up the rest from reference TRBV14 and TRBJ2-5 gives the full variable domain: EAGVTQFPSHSVIEKGQTVTLRCDPISGHDNLYWYRRVMGKEIKFLLHFVKESKQDESGMPNNRFLAERTGGTYSTLKVQPAELEDSGVYFCASSQGLGQPPETQYFGPGTRLLVL.

V is TRBV9 and J is TRBJ2-1; maybe TRBD1 (6 bases). Germline CDR1 SGDLS, CDR2 YYNGEE. V was pared by 1 base and J by 4 bases, with 33 bases between. The CDR3 totals 22 residues. In DNA form, the CDR3 reads TGTGCCAGCAGCGTAACCGATGCAGGGACACCCTCCCTAGCCCGGGATTACAATGAGCAGTTCTTC. Translated, it gives CASSVTDAGTPSLARDYNEQFF. The entire variable domain, with the rest obtained from reference TRBV9 and TRBJ2-1, is as follows: DSGVTQTPKHLITATGQRVTLRCSPRSGDLSVYWYQQSLDQGLQFLIQYYNGEERAKGNILERFSAQQFPDLHSELNLSSLELGDSALYFCASSVTDAGTPSLARDYNEQFFGPGTRLTVL.

The V call is TRBV5-4, the J call TRBJ2-5, with a weak D call TRBD2 (5 bases). This CDR3 region has 14 residues. Per germline, CDR1 SGHNT and CDR2 YYREEE (reference sequence). V lost 7 bases and J lost 5, with 18 bases in between. This CDR3 is CASGVRDLGETQYF. In DNA, the CDR3 is TGTGCCAGCGGGGTGAGGGATTTAGGGGAGACCCAGTACTTC.

This rearrangement joins TRBV6-5 to TRBJ1-5, with D perhaps TRBD1 (5 bases). This CDR3 contains 14 residues. Germline V gene sequence: CDR1 MNHEY, CDR2 SVGAGI. Trimming took off 0 bases at V and 5 bases at J, with 8 bases between the two ends. The CDR3 DNA reads as TGTGCCAGCAGTTACTCCCGGGGGGATCAGCCCCAGCATTTT. Translation gives CASSYSRGDQPQHF.

This chain connects TRBV29-1 to TRBJ2-2; no reliable D call. The CDR3 is 15 amino acids. Germline V lookup: CDR1 SQVTM, CDR2 ANQGSEA. Trimming took 3 bases from V and 0 from J, leaving 11 bases between them. The DNA of the CDR3 is TGCAGCGTTGAGGAAGCTACTACGAACACCGGGGAGCTGTTTTTT. Protein product: CSVEEATTNTGELFF.

The count of this clone is one. This chain links TRBV5-1 with TRBJ2-5, with TRBD1 matching 9 bases. CDR3 length: 16 residues. V dropped 2 bases and J dropped 5; count of bases not matched to a gene: 10. CDR1 is SGHRS and CDR2 is YFSETQ in the germline V gene. CDR3 amino acids: CASSFFSQGAGETQYF. Written as DNA, the CDR3 is TGCGCCAGCAGCTTCTTTTCACAGGGGGCAGGTGAGACCCAGTACTTC.

The chain combines TRBV11-2 with TRBJ2-4, with a tentative D call TRBD2 (5 bases). Germline CDR1 SGHAT, CDR2 FQNNGV. The CDR3 has 15 amino acids. The V gene lost 3 bases and the J gene lost 1 base, with 10 bases spanning the gap. CDR3 loop: CASSLRVAAKNIQYF. DNA for the CDR3: TGTGCCAGCAGCTTGAGGGTCGCGGCCAAAAACATTCAGTACTTC.

As concerns this clone: The sample has other DNA sequences that encode this CDR3 too. The chain recombines TRBV5-1 with TRBJ2-5, with D possibly TRBD2 on 7 matching bases. Trimming cost V 1 base and J 3 bases, with 10 bases left between them. Per germline, CDR1 SGHRS and CDR2 YFSETQ. This CDR3 has 14 amino acids. DNA for the CDR3: TGCGCCAGCAGCTTGAGCGGGACAAAAGAGACCCAGTACTTC. The encoded protein is CASSLSGTKETQYF.

The genes are TRBV19 and TRBJ2-7, with 12 bases matching TRBD2. V lost 8 bases and J lost 6; bases outside the gene matches: 2. The CDR3 has 12 residues. CDR1 and CDR2 (germline): LNHDA, SQIVND (reference sequence). CDR3 sequence: CASGLAGFEQYF. CDR3 bases: TGTGCCAGTGGACTAGCGGGGTTCGAGCAGTACTTC.

The chain joins TRBV28 to TRBJ1-1; D is ambiguous. The CDR3 extends over 12 amino acids. CDR1 is MDHEN and CDR2 is SYDVKM in the germline V gene. Deletions cut 3 bases from V and 8 bases from J, with 10 bases between. CDR3 sequence: CASSFLDGEAFF. The DNA for the CDR3 is TGTGCCAGCAGTTTCCTGGACGGAGAAGCTTTCTTT.